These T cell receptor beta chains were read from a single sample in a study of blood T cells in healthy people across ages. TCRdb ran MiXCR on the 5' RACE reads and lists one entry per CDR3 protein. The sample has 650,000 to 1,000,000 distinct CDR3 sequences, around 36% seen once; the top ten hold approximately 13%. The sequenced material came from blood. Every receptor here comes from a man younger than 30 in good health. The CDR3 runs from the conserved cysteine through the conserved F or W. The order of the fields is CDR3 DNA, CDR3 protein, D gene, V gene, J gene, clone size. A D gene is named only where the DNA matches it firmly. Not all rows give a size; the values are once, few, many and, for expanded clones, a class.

CDR3nt: TGCAGCTTGCTAGCGGGGTTCACAGATACGCAGTATTTT
CDR3aa: CSLLAGFTDTQYF
d_gene: TRBD2
v_gene: TRBV29-1
j_gene: TRBJ2-3
abundance: many

CDR3nt: TGTGCCAGCAGTGAAACTGGGGGTCAGCCCCAGCATTTT
CDR3aa: CASSETGGQPQHF
d_gene: .
v_gene: TRBV25-1
j_gene: TRBJ1-5
abundance: .

CDR3nt: TGTGCCAGCAGTTTAATGGCGCAAAGCACAGATACGCAGTATTTT
CDR3aa: CASSLMAQSTDTQYF
d_gene: .
v_gene: TRBV27
j_gene: TRBJ2-3
abundance: .

CDR3nt: TGTGCCAGCAGCGGGACAGGGCCGATGGATACGCAGTATTTT
CDR3aa: CASSGTGPMDTQYF
d_gene: TRBD1
v_gene: TRBV12-3/TRBV12-4
j_gene: TRBJ2-3
abundance: many

CDR3nt: TGCGCCAGCAGCTTGGCCAGCCTAGCGGCGGTTTACAATGAGCGGTACTTC
CDR3aa: CASSLASLAAVYNERYF
d_gene: TRBD2
v_gene: TRBV5-1
j_gene: TRBJ2-5
abundance: .

CDR3nt: TGCGCCAGCAGCCAAGATGCGACAGACAACTATGGCTACACCTTC
CDR3aa: CASSQDATDNYGYTF
d_gene: .
v_gene: TRBV4-1
j_gene: TRBJ1-2
abundance: many

CDR3nt: TGTGCCAGCAGCGGAGGGACGGCCACAGATACGCAGTATTTT
CDR3aa: CASSGGTATDTQYF
d_gene: .
v_gene: TRBV9
j_gene: TRBJ2-3
abundance: .

CDR3nt: TGTGCCAGCAGCAAAAGCAAAGGGGTGGGCTATGGCTACACCTTC
CDR3aa: CASSKSKGVGYGYTF
d_gene: .
v_gene: TRBV21-1
j_gene: TRBJ1-2
abundance: few

CDR3nt: TGTGCCAGCAGCTCCCCGGGACAGGGGATTAATACGCAGTATTTT
CDR3aa: CASSSPGQGINTQYF
d_gene: TRBD1
v_gene: TRBV7-6
j_gene: TRBJ2-3
abundance: .

CDR3nt: TGCGCCAGCAGCCAAGCAGGGAACTATGGCTACACCTTC
CDR3aa: CASSQAGNYGYTF
d_gene: .
v_gene: TRBV4-3
j_gene: TRBJ1-2
abundance: many

CDR3nt: TGTGCCAGCAGGATTAGAGGGGGCCCCCGTGATACGCAGTATTTT
CDR3aa: CASRIRGGPRDTQYF
d_gene: TRBD1
v_gene: TRBV6-5
j_gene: TRBJ2-3
abundance: many

CDR3nt: TGTGCCGCTCAGCCGGGTGGTTACACTGAAGCTTTCTTT
CDR3aa: CAAQPGGYTEAFF
d_gene: .
v_gene: TRBV6-5
j_gene: TRBJ1-1
abundance: few

CDR3nt: TGCAGCGTTGAGGGTGAAAAACTGTTTTTT
CDR3aa: CSVEGEKLFF
d_gene: .
v_gene: TRBV29-1
j_gene: TRBJ1-4
abundance: few

CDR3nt: TGTGCCAGCAGTTTAGCAATGGAAGGGGGGAACTCCTACGAGCAGTACTTC
CDR3aa: CASSLAMEGGNSYEQYF
d_gene: .
v_gene: TRBV12-3/TRBV12-4
j_gene: TRBJ2-7
abundance: .

CDR3nt: TGTGCCAGCAGTGAGGCCGGGTGGGAGACCCAGTACTTC
CDR3aa: CASSEAGWETQYF
d_gene: .
v_gene: TRBV2
j_gene: TRBJ2-5
abundance: .

CDR3nt: TGCGCCAGCAGCCAAGGGGTTTCCCAGGGTCACTACGAGCAGTACTTC
CDR3aa: CASSQGVSQGHYEQYF
d_gene: .
v_gene: TRBV4-3
j_gene: TRBJ2-7
abundance: .

CDR3nt: TGTGCCAGCAACAGCCAGTCCTACAATGAGCAGTTCTTC
CDR3aa: CASNSQSYNEQFF
d_gene: .
v_gene: TRBV2
j_gene: TRBJ2-1
abundance: .

CDR3nt: TGCAGTGCTAGAGATCGAAGAGTTGGGACGGATTCACCCCTCCACTTT
CDR3aa: CSARDRRVGTDSPLHF
d_gene: .
v_gene: TRBV20-1
j_gene: TRBJ1-6
abundance: .

CDR3nt: TGTGCCACCAGCGGAAGGGGGACAGGGGAAGAGACCCAGTACTTC
CDR3aa: CATSGRGTGEETQYF
d_gene: TRBD1
v_gene: TRBV15
j_gene: TRBJ2-5
abundance: .

CDR3nt: TGTGCCAGCACCACGCAGATGGGCACTGAAGCTTTCTTT
CDR3aa: CASTTQMGTEAFF
d_gene: .
v_gene: TRBV12-3/TRBV12-4
j_gene: TRBJ1-1
abundance: few

CDR3nt: TGTGCCAGCAGTTTCGGGGCAGTCAGAGCCAAAAACATTCAGTACTTC
CDR3aa: CASSFGAVRAKNIQYF
d_gene: .
v_gene: TRBV12-3/TRBV12-4
j_gene: TRBJ2-4
abundance: .

CDR3nt: TGTGCCAGCCGGTCCGGGGTCTACGAGCAGTACTTC
CDR3aa: CASRSGVYEQYF
d_gene: .
v_gene: TRBV6-6
j_gene: TRBJ2-7
abundance: .

CDR3nt: TGCAGTGCTGACGGACTAGCGGGGGGCGGCGTCGATTACGAGCAGTACTTC
CDR3aa: CSADGLAGGGVDYEQYF
d_gene: TRBD2
v_gene: TRBV20-1
j_gene: TRBJ2-7
abundance: .

CDR3nt: TGTGCCAGCAGCTTGGTGGACCCCCGGTTCTCCGGGGAGCTGTTTTTT
CDR3aa: CASSLVDPRFSGELFF
d_gene: .
v_gene: TRBV5-5
j_gene: TRBJ2-2
abundance: few

CDR3nt: TGTGCCAGCAGTTACGGGACAGAGAGCTACGAGCAGTACTTC
CDR3aa: CASSYGTESYEQYF
d_gene: TRBD1
v_gene: TRBV12-3/TRBV12-4
j_gene: TRBJ2-7
abundance: many

CDR3nt: TGTGCCAGCAGCGTAGTTAGCGGGCCCTCCTACGAGCAGTACTTC
CDR3aa: CASSVVSGPSYEQYF
d_gene: TRBD2
v_gene: TRBV9
j_gene: TRBJ2-7
abundance: many

CDR3nt: TGCAGCGTTGACCCCCTACCGGGACTAGCGGGGGGAGGGCAGTTCTTC
CDR3aa: CSVDPLPGLAGGGQFF
d_gene: TRBD2
v_gene: TRBV29-1
j_gene: TRBJ2-1
abundance: few

CDR3nt: TGTGCCAGCAGTGAAATGCGGGGGCGCATCGGGGAGCTGTTTTTT
CDR3aa: CASSEMRGRIGELFF
d_gene: .
v_gene: TRBV2
j_gene: TRBJ2-2
abundance: .

CDR3nt: TGCGCCAGCAGCCAAGATCGGTCCGGGACTAGCGGCACAGATACGCAGTATTTT
CDR3aa: CASSQDRSGTSGTDTQYF
d_gene: TRBD2
v_gene: TRBV4-3
j_gene: TRBJ2-3
abundance: .

CDR3nt: TGCGCCAGCAGCCTGGGGGGAGAACTTATTCCACGGTATGGCTACACCTTC
CDR3aa: CASSLGGELIPRYGYTF
d_gene: .
v_gene: TRBV5-1
j_gene: TRBJ1-2
abundance: few

CDR3nt: TGTGCCAGCAGCGGTAGCGGGGGGGGCTCAGAGACCCAGTACTTC
CDR3aa: CASSGSGGGSETQYF
d_gene: TRBD2
v_gene: TRBV5-5
j_gene: TRBJ2-5
abundance: few

CDR3nt: TGTGCCTGGAGTGGCGGGGCTGCAACTAATGAAAAACTGTTTTTT
CDR3aa: CAWSGGAATNEKLFF
d_gene: .
v_gene: TRBV30
j_gene: TRBJ1-4
abundance: .

CDR3nt: TGTGCCAGCAGTCAACTGGGTACCGGGGAGCTGTTTTTT
CDR3aa: CASSQLGTGELFF
d_gene: .
v_gene: TRBV5-5
j_gene: TRBJ2-2
abundance: .

CDR3nt: TGCGCCAGCAGCCCGCGACTAGTCAGTGCAGATACGCAGTATTTT
CDR3aa: CASSPRLVSADTQYF
d_gene: .
v_gene: TRBV4-3
j_gene: TRBJ2-3
abundance: few

CDR3nt: TGTGCCAGCAGTTTATGGTCGGACCCGAATTCACCCCTCCACTTT
CDR3aa: CASSLWSDPNSPLHF
d_gene: .
v_gene: TRBV12-3/TRBV12-4
j_gene: TRBJ1-6
abundance: .

CDR3nt: TGTGCCGGCAGTTTCTCTGTCTACGAGCAGTACTTC
CDR3aa: CAGSFSVYEQYF
d_gene: .
v_gene: TRBV12-3/TRBV12-4
j_gene: TRBJ2-7
abundance: once

CDR3nt: TGCGCCAGCAGCTTGGGAGTTCCGAACACCGGGGAGCTGTTTTTT
CDR3aa: CASSLGVPNTGELFF
d_gene: .
v_gene: TRBV5-1
j_gene: TRBJ2-2
abundance: .

CDR3nt: TGCAGTGCTTACAGGGGTATAGGGTTTTCACCCCTCCACTTT
CDR3aa: CSAYRGIGFSPLHF
d_gene: TRBD1
v_gene: TRBV20-1
j_gene: TRBJ1-6
abundance: .

CDR3nt: TGCGCCAGCAGCCCGTTCCAGGGGTTCGGGCAGCCCCAGCATTTT
CDR3aa: CASSPFQGFGQPQHF
d_gene: .
v_gene: TRBV4-3
j_gene: TRBJ1-5
abundance: .

CDR3nt: TGTGCCAGCAGCCAAGATGGGGGAGACAGGGGTCCATACAATGAGCAGTTCTTC
CDR3aa: CASSQDGGDRGPYNEQFF
d_gene: TRBD1
v_gene: TRBV4-2
j_gene: TRBJ2-1
abundance: .

CDR3nt: TGTGCCAGCAGTTTAGGGGGTTTTGCAGATACGCAGTATTTT
CDR3aa: CASSLGGFADTQYF
d_gene: .
v_gene: TRBV12-3/TRBV12-4
j_gene: TRBJ2-3
abundance: many

CDR3nt: TGTGCCAGCAAGGACGGGCGGGGTTATGAAGAGACCCAGTACTTC
CDR3aa: CASKDGRGYEETQYF
d_gene: .
v_gene: TRBV6-6
j_gene: TRBJ2-5
abundance: .

CDR3nt: TGCGCCAGCATCGTGGGTCAGGGAGAGACCCAGTACTTC
CDR3aa: CASIVGQGETQYF
d_gene: .
v_gene: TRBV5-1
j_gene: TRBJ2-5
abundance: .

CDR3nt: TGTGCCAGTAGTACGTGGACAGGGGAGGGTGTTGGCGAGCAGTACTTC
CDR3aa: CASSTWTGEGVGEQYF
d_gene: TRBD1
v_gene: TRBV19
j_gene: TRBJ2-7
abundance: .

CDR3nt: TGTGCCAGTAGTAAGATGGATCTAGCCAAAAACATTCAGTACTTC
CDR3aa: CASSKMDLAKNIQYF
d_gene: .
v_gene: TRBV19
j_gene: TRBJ2-4
abundance: .

CDR3nt: TGTGCCAGCAGTCGGGACAGGGAGCATGACGGCTACACCTTC
CDR3aa: CASSRDREHDGYTF
d_gene: TRBD1
v_gene: TRBV2
j_gene: TRBJ1-2
abundance: few

CDR3nt: TGTGCCAGCAGTCCCGAGGGAACGTATCAAGAGACCCAGTACTTC
CDR3aa: CASSPEGTYQETQYF
d_gene: .
v_gene: TRBV12-3/TRBV12-4
j_gene: TRBJ2-5
abundance: many

CDR3nt: TGTGCCAGCAGCTTAGAGGCCAGGGACTATGAAGGGGAGCTGTTTTTT
CDR3aa: CASSLEARDYEGELFF
d_gene: TRBD2
v_gene: TRBV7-2
j_gene: TRBJ2-2
abundance: .

CDR3nt: TGCGCCAGCAGCTTGGAAAAAACAGGGAATTCACCCCTCCACTTT
CDR3aa: CASSLEKTGNSPLHF
d_gene: .
v_gene: TRBV5-1
j_gene: TRBJ1-6
abundance: .

CDR3nt: TGCGCCAGCAGCCAAGTCAGGGGGGAGGGTGGCTACACTTTC
CDR3aa: CASSQVRGEGGYTF
d_gene: TRBD1
v_gene: TRBV4-3
j_gene: TRBJ1-2
abundance: .

CDR3nt: TGTGCCAGCAGCTTGCAGGGAGGGTACAATGAGCAGTTCTTC
CDR3aa: CASSLQGGYNEQFF
d_gene: TRBD2
v_gene: TRBV5-6
j_gene: TRBJ2-1
abundance: .

CDR3nt: TGTGCCAGCAGCTACGCGACAAGTAAAGAGACCCAGTACTTC
CDR3aa: CASSYATSKETQYF
d_gene: .
v_gene: TRBV7-9
j_gene: TRBJ2-5
abundance: .

CDR3nt: TGTGCCATCAGTGACCGCAGGGCGGGCGAGCAGTACTTC
CDR3aa: CAISDRRAGEQYF
d_gene: .
v_gene: TRBV10-3
j_gene: TRBJ2-7
abundance: few

CDR3nt: TGTGCCAGCAGCACTATAACAGGGACTGACTCCTACGAGCAGTACTTC
CDR3aa: CASSTITGTDSYEQYF
d_gene: .
v_gene: TRBV5-5
j_gene: TRBJ2-7
abundance: few

CDR3nt: TGTGCCAGCAGTTCCCCGACAGGGAATTCAGAGACCCAGTACTTC
CDR3aa: CASSSPTGNSETQYF
d_gene: TRBD1
v_gene: TRBV12-3/TRBV12-4
j_gene: TRBJ2-5
abundance: many